The TCR beta chain described here comes from a study of CD8+ T cells in alopecia areata. Treatment noted: oral pan-JAK inhibitor, 5-10 mg twice daily. The CDR3 totals 15 residues. V lost 5 bases to trimming and J lost 5 bases; unmatched junction nucleotides: 8. Per germline, CDR1 SEHNR and CDR2 FQNEAQ (reference sequence). cDNA serving as the sequencing template came from extracted, reverse transcribed RNA. Some clones are missing from TCRdb's copy, which holds only in-frame ones; the method was immunoSEQ multiplex PCR. The table has about 160,000 clones, roughly 65% seen once. This sequence joins TRBV7-9 and TRBJ2-1, with 8 bases aligning to TRBD2. This clonotype was sampled from a human donor with alopecia areata. Sequenced here: CD4+ T cells sorted from blood, sampled at week 4, from a patient treated with tofacitinib. DNA of the CDR3: TGTGCCAGCAGCAACAGACCCGGGGGGGACAATGAGCAGTTCTTC. Its protein is CASSNRPGGDNEQFF.